This T cell receptor (beta chain) was recorded in a study of cytomegalovirus exposure and HLA in healthy donors. Study results and limitations: Cytomegalovirus status was reportedly diagnosed by the classifier with high specificity and sensitivity.

TCRdb's table, derived via immunoSEQ multiplex PCR, lists solely in-frame clones and lacks some. The sample lists some 250,000 clones, about 90% occurring once. V was shortened by 3 bases and J by 3 bases, with 6 bases between the two germline ends. The germline V gene encodes CDR1 LNHDA and CDR2 SQIVND (reference sequence). There are 13 residues in the CDR3. This clone was recorded a few times. Its target is unknown. The clonotype comes from a woman in her 30s in good health and CMV-seronegative. The chain carries TRBV19 and TRBJ1-5; D is unclear. Material for sequencing was PBMCs. The CDR3 sequence: CASSITDNQPQHF. The CDR3 DNA reads as TGTGCCAGTAGTATTACAGACAATCAGCCCCAGCATTTT. Variable domain in full (rest from reference TRBV19 and TRBJ1-5): DGGITQSPKYLFRKEGQNVTLSCEQNLNHDAMYWYRQDPGQGLRLIYYSQIVNDFQKGDIAEGYSVSREKKESFPLTVTSAQKNPTAFYLCASSITDNQPQHFGDGTRLSIL.